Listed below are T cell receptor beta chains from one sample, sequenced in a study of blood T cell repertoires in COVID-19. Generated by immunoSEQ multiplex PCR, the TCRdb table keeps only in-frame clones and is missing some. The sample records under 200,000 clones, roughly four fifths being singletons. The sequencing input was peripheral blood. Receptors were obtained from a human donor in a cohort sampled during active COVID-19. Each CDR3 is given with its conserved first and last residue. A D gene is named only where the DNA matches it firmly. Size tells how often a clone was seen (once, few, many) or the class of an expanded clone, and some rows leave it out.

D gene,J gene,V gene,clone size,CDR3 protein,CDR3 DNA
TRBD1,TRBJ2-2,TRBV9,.,CASSFQTGGTGELFF,TGTGCCAGCAGCTTCCAGACAGGGGGCACCGGGGAGCTGTTTTTT
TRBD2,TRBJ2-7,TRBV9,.,CASSVVPPAGALPTYEQYF,TGTGCCAGCAGCGTAGTACCCCCGGCGGGAGCCTTACCCACCTACGAGCAGTACTTC
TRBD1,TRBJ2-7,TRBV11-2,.,CASSSGTGGHEQYF,TGTGCCAGCAGCTCCGGGACAGGGGGGCACGAGCAGTACTTC
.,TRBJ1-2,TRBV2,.,CASSERGLNYGYTF,TGTGCCAGCAGTGAACGGGGACTGAACTATGGCTACACCTTC
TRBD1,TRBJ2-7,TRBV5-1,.,CASSLVGQGNEQYF,TGCGCCAGCAGCTTGGTTGGACAGGGGAACGAGCAGTACTTC
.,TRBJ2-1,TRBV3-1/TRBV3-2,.,CASSTGFEQFF,TGTGCCAGCAGTACAGGGTTTGAGCAGTTCTTC
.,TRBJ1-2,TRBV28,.,CASSFPGPSAYGYTF,TGTGCCAGCAGTTTTCCAGGGCCGTCGGCCTATGGCTACACCTTC
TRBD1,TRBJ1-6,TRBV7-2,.,CASSSTGGEYSPLHF,TGTGCCAGCAGCTCTACAGGGGGTGAATATTCACCCCTCCACTTT
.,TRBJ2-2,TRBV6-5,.,CASRQAGGSGELFF,TGTGCCAGCAGGCAAGCAGGGGGGTCCGGGGAGCTGTTTTTT
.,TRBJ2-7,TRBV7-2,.,CASSLGVGGYEQYF,TGTGCCAGCAGCTTAGGGGTAGGGGGCTACGAGCAGTACTTC
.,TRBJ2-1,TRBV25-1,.,CASSGPRLGYNEQFF,TGTGCCAGCAGTGGGCCGCGGCTAGGCTACAATGAGCAGTTCTTC
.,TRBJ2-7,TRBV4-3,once,CASSQDSLYEQYF,TGCGCCAGCAGCCAAGATTCGTTGTACGAGCAGTACTTC
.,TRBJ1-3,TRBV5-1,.,CASSLVGQGTGNTIYF,TGCGCCAGCAGCTTGGTTGGGCAGGGAACTGGAAACACCATATATTTT
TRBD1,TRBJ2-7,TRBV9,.,CASSVVGGNEQYF,TGTGCCAGCAGCGTAGTAGGGGGCAACGAGCAGTACTTC
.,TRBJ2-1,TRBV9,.,CASSVDRVYNEQFF,TGTGCCAGCAGCGTAGACCGGGTTTACAATGAGCAGTTCTTC
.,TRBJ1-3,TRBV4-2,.,CASSPDLSSGNTIYF,TGTGCCAGCAGCCCAGACTTGAGCTCTGGAAACACCATATATTTT
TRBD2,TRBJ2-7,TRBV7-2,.,CASSSTSGIEQYF,TGTGCCAGCAGCTCGACTAGCGGGATAGAGCAGTACTTC
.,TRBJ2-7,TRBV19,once,CASTSLGAAEQYF,TGTGCCAGCACCAGTCTGGGGGCTGCGGAGCAGTACTTC
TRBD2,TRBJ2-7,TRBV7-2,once,CASSRGTSGTSYEQYF,TGTGCCAGCAGTCGAGGGACTAGCGGGACCTCCTACGAGCAGTACTTC
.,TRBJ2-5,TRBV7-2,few,CASSLVGSPTETQYF,TGTGCCAGCAGCTTAGTCGGTAGCCCGACCGAGACCCAGTACTTC
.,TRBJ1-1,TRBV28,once,CASSGDKRNTEAFF,TGTGCCAGCAGTGGGGACAAACGGAACACTGAAGCTTTCTTT
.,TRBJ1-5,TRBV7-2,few,CASSLVMGANQPQHF,TGTGCCAGCAGCTTAGTAATGGGGGCCAACCAGCCCCAGCATTTT
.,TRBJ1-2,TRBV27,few,CASSNGDGYTF,TGTGCCAGCTCGAACGGGGATGGCTACACCTTC
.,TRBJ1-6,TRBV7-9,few,CASSSGGAGSSYNSPLHF,TGTGCCAGCAGCTCCGGGGGGGCTGGGAGCTCCTATAATTCACCCCTCCACTTT
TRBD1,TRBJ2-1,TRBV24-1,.,CATSDPGTGHGNEQFF,TGTGCCACCAGTGATCCCGGGACAGGTCATGGCAATGAGCAGTTCTTC
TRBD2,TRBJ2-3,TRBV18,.,CASSLGLAGPPGTQYF,TGTGCCAGCTCCCTGGGACTAGCGGGTCCCCCGGGTACGCAGTATTTT
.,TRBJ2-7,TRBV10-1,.,CASSEGLGVGQYF,TGCGCCAGCAGTGAAGGACTCGGGGTTGGGCAGTACTTC
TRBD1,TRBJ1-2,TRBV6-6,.,CASSRDRGSLAVSLNYGYTF,TGTGCCAGCAGCAGGGACAGGGGTTCACTTGCGGTGTCCCTGAACTATGGCTACACCTTC
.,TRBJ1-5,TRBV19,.,CASSTDSYSNQPQHF,TGTGCCAGTAGTACGGACTCCTATAGCAATCAGCCCCAGCATTTT
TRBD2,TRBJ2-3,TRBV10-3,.,CAISEPLLAGGRPGAQYF,TGTGCCATCAGTGAGCCCCTCCTAGCGGGGGGCCGACCGGGGGCGCAGTATTTT
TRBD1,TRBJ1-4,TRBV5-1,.,CASSSGQRNEKLFF,TGCGCCAGCAGCTCGGGACAGCGTAATGAAAAACTGTTTTTT
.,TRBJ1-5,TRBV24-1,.,CATSDLGQGGNQPQHF,TGTGCCACCAGTGATTTGGGGCAGGGTGGCAATCAGCCCCAGCATTTT
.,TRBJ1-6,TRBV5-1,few,CASSPGTSNSPLHF,TGCGCCAGCAGCCCCGGGACATCTAATTCACCCCTCCACTTT
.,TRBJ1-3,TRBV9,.,CASSHGPGGSGNTIYF,TGTGCCAGCAGCCATGGGCCGGGGGGCTCTGGAAACACCATATATTTT
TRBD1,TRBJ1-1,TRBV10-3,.,CAIRTGGTEAFF,TGTGCCATCAGAACAGGGGGCACTGAAGCTTTCTTT
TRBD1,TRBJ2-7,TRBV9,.,CASSLQTGPYEQYF,TGTGCCAGCAGCCTCCAGACAGGGCCCTACGAGCAGTACTTC
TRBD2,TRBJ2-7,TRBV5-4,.,CASSFGRSGVSYEQYF,TGTGCCAGCAGCTTCGGACGGAGCGGGGTCTCCTACGAGCAGTACTTC
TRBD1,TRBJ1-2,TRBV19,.,CASSPGTGSYGYTF,TGTGCCAGTAGCCCCGGGACAGGGTCGTATGGCTACACCTTC
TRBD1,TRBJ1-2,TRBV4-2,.,CASSPGKGAGYGYTF,TGTGCCAGCAGCCCAGGGAAGGGGGCTGGGTATGGCTACACCTTC
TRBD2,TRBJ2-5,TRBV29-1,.,CSVGTSGSWETQYF,TGCAGCGTCGGGACTAGCGGGAGTTGGGAGACCCAGTACTTC
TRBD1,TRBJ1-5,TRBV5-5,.,CASSLGGGQGRQPQHF,TGTGCCAGCAGCTTGGGAGGGGGACAGGGTAGACAGCCCCAGCATTTT
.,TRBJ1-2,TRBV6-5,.,CASLMLNYGYTF,TGTGCCAGCCTAATGCTCAACTATGGCTACACCTTC
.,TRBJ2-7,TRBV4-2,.,CASSGGQSGSEQYF,TGTGCCAGCAGCGGCGGACAGTCCGGAAGCGAGCAGTACTTC
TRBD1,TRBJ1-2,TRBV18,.,CASSLGQGTRRGYTF,TGTGCCAGCTCACTCGGACAGGGTACGAGGCGCGGCTACACCTTC
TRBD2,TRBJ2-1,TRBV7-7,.,CASSKSSGGISYNEQFF,TGTGCTAGCAGTAAATCTAGCGGGGGTATATCCTACAATGAGCAGTTCTTC
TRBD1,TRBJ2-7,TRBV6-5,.,CASTTGGTYEQYF,TGTGCCAGCACCACAGGGGGAACCTACGAGCAGTACTTC
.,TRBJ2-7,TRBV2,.,CASSERLVRSSYEQYF,TGTGCCAGCAGTGAAAGACTAGTCAGGAGCTCCTACGAGCAGTACTTC
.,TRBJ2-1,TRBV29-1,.,CSVDLQGQIYNEQFF,TGCAGCGTTGACCTGCAGGGCCAAATCTACAATGAGCAGTTCTTC
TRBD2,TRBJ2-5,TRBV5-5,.,CASSLVGLAIETQYF,TGTGCCAGCAGCTTGGTGGGACTAGCAATAGAGACCCAGTACTTC
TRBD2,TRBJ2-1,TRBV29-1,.,CSVETVGLAGGPMNEQFF,TGCAGCGTTGAGACAGTGGGACTAGCGGGAGGGCCTATGAATGAGCAGTTCTTC
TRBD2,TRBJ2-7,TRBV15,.,CATGIWAGVGQYF,TGTGCCACCGGGATCTGGGCGGGAGTTGGGCAGTACTTC